This passage covers 8 T cell receptor beta chains from one sample sequenced in a study of immune evolution from preneoplasia to lung adenocarcinoma. Here immunoSEQ multiplex PCR was the method, and the copy in TCRdb shows in-frame clones only, minus some. The repertoire holds roughly 10,000 clones, roughly 70% seen once, with 25% to 35% in the top ten. Input material: FFPE normal lung tissue adjacent to the tumor. Receptor source: a person in their sixties with lung adenocarcinoma. Some clones in this sample may be carry-over from other donors' samples.

Worth noting for this clone: This same CDR3 is encoded by further DNA sequences in the sample. The V gene is TRBV19, the J gene TRBJ2-1; D remains unclear. Germline lookup yields CDR1 LNHDA and CDR2 SQIVND (reference sequence). This CDR3 spans 15 amino acids. The V and J ends lost 7 bases and 0 bases respectively, with 13 bases between them. The CDR3 sequence is CASTQTYSSYNEQFF. CDR3 in DNA: TGTGCCAGTACCCAGACCTATAGCTCCTACAATGAGCAGTTCTTC.

This clone was seen a few times. The chain joins TRBV7-3 to TRBJ2-1; no reliable D call. The V end lost 6 bases, the J end lost 1 base, and 10 bases lay between the germline ends. From germline, CDR1 is SGHTA and CDR2 FQGTGA. This CDR3 comprises 14 residues. As DNA, the CDR3 is TGTGCCAGCAGTAGGTCGGCGTCCTACAATGAGCAGTTCTTC. Its protein is CASSRSASYNEQFF.

The chain couples TRBV27 to TRBJ1-2; the match to TRBD1 covers 8 bases. Germline CDR1 MNHEY, CDR2 SMNVEV (reference sequence). V was clipped by 3 bases and J by 3 bases; unmatched bases: 0. The CDR3 is made up of 13 amino acids. The CDR3 region has the DNA TGTGCCAGCAGTTTGACAGGGGACTATGGCTACACCTTC. Its translation: CASSLTGDYGYTF.

This clone appeared a single time. This chain links TRBV28 with TRBJ1-2; D call uncertain. V was shortened by 3 bases and J by 0 bases, with 14 bases between the two germline ends. Per the germline V gene, CDR1 is MDHEN and CDR2 is SYDVKM. The CDR3 loop spans 16 amino acids. This CDR3 is CASSFIRSGANYGYTF. The CDR3 DNA sequence: TGTGCCAGCAGTTTCATCCGTTCAGGAGCTAACTATGGCTACACCTTC.

This clone was seen just once. The chain employs TRBV7-2 and TRBJ2-1, with a tentative D call TRBD2 (6 bases). CDR3 length: 16 amino acids. Germline assignment: CDR1 SGHTA and CDR2 FQGNSA. V was cut by 5 bases and J by 6 bases, with 20 bases left in between. Here the CDR3 reads CASSPPGAKITNEQFF. The CDR3 coding sequence is TGTGCCAGCAGCCCCCCGGGAGCCAAGATCACCAATGAGCAGTTCTTC.

The chain employs TRBV5-4 and TRBJ2-5; 11 nucleotides align to TRBD2. Unmatched junction bases numbered 12, after V lost 2 bases and J lost 6 bases. CDR1 is SGHNT, CDR2 YYREEE, per germline (reference sequence). The CDR3 is 17 residues long. CDR3 in DNA: TGTGCCAGCAGCTTATCCAATAGCGGGAGGGCCGGGCAGACCCAGTACTTC. Its translation: CASSLSNSGRAGQTQYF. Full variable domain (remainder filled in from reference TRBV5-4 and TRBJ2-5): ETGVTQSPTHLIKTRGQQVTLRCSSQSGHNTVSWYQQALGQGPQFIFQYYREEENGRGNFPPRFSGLQFPNYSSELNVNALELDDSALYLCASSLSNSGRAGQTQYFGPGTRLLVL.

The genes are TRBV5-1 and TRBJ1-1; D is possibly TRBD1 (5 bases). The V gene's germline CDR1 is SGHRS and CDR2 YFSETQ. The CDR3 has 12 amino acids. Trimming removed 0 bases from V and 10 bases from J, with 10 bases in between. The CDR3 sequence is CASSLGQGRAFF. CDR3 coding DNA: TGCGCCAGCAGCTTGGGGCAGGGCAGAGCTTTCTTT.

The chain has TRBV2 and TRBJ2-1; D unresolved. In germline, CDR1 is SNHLY, CDR2 FYNNEI. V lost 4 bases to trimming and J lost 7 bases, with 5 bases between them. The CDR3 has 11 amino acids. The CDR3 DNA reads TGTGCCAGCAGTGTCAAAAATGAGCAGTTCTTC. Translation: CASSVKNEQFF.